This TCR beta chain was identified during a study of human T cells and chemical hapten exposure. Study overall: Per-sample TCR yield variability stemmed mainly from small pooled library volume differences.

CDR1 and CDR2 (germline): MGHDK, SYGVNS. The CDR3 loop spans 14 amino acids. V shed 4 bases, J shed 7 bases, and the junction held 6 bases outside the gene matches. This clonotype was seen only once. What it binds is not known. Separate cDNA molecules received unique molecular identifiers, which the library attached to them. TCRdb reanalysed the RACE reads using MiXCR and keeps one entry per CDR3 protein. The data show about 93,000 distinct CDR3 sequences, with approximately 8.2% seen just once and about 3.1% held by the top ten. Study findings and constraints: The number of TCRs over 1 in 1000 frequency stayed unchanged after DPC.

The time point is: healthy volunteer bleed at 2 weeks. It was unfractionated whole blood from which total RNA was extracted. The chain links TRBV25-1 to TRBJ2-1; TRBD2 matches at 8 bases. This receptor was taken from a female donor in good health. Some clones in this sample may be carry-over from other donors' samples. Material: whole blood. CDR3 nucleotides: TGTGCCAGCAGTGGCAGCGGGAGTTGGAATGAGCAGTTCTTC. The encoded protein is CASSGSGSWNEQFF.